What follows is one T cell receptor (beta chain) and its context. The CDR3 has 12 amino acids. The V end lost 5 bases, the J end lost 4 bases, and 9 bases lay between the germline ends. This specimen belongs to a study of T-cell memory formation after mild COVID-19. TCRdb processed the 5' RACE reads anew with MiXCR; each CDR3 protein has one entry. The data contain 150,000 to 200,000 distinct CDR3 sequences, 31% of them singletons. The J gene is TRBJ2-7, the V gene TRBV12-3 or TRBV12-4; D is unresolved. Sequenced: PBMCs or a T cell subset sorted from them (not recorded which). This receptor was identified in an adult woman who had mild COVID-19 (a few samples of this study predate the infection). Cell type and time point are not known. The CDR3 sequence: CASSRDAYEQYF. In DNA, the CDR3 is TGTGCCAGCAGTCGTGACGCGTACGAGCAGTACTTC.